This T cell receptor beta chain was identified during a study of T cell repertoires in cytomegalovirus infection. Whole-study context: Through public TCR beta signatures, both CMV infection and matching HLA type were indicated.

J was trimmed by 10 bases and V by 4 bases; bases with no gene match: 8. Germline V gene sequence: CDR1 MDHEN, CDR2 SYDVKM. The CDR3 consists of 15 residues. This clonotype has at least ten counts. Its antigen is not identified. The study's findings and limits: CMV-specific HLA-C-restricted TCR beta clonotypes dominated the ex vivo response. CMV carriers having the relevant HLA were flagged by cumulative public TCR beta family frequency.

TCRdb used MiXCR to reprocess the reads, holding one entry per CDR3 protein. Here the sample spans about 140,000 distinct CDR3 sequences, roughly 6% being singletons. The rearrangement uses TRBV28 and TRBJ2-1; 12 bases map to TRBD2. The sequencing sample was made of PBMCs. The receptor was derived from a human donor in good health (CMV status not recorded). Some clones in this sample may be carry-over from other donors' samples. CDR3 sequence reads: CASSSGLAGYNEQFF. The CDR3 DNA reads TGTGCCAGCAGTTCGGGACTAGCGGGTTATAACGAGCAGTTCTTC.